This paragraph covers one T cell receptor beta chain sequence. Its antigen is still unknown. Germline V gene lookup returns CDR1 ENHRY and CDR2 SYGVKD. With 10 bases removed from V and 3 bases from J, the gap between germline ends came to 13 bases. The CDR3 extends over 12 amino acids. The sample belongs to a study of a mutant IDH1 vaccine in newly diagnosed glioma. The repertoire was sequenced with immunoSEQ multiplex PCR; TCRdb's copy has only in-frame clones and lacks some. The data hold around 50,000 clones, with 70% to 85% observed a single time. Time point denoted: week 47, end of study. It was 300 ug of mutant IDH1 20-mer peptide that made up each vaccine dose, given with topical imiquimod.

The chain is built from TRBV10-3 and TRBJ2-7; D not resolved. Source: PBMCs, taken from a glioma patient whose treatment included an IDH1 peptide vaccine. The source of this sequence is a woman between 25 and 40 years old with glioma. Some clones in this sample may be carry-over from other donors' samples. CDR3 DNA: TGTGCCACCGCATGGAGATACTACGAGCAGTACTTC. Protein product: CATAWRYYEQYF.